Each of the 32 T cell receptor beta chains below was sequenced from the same sample in a study of CD8 T cells in ankylosing spondylitis. TCRdb re-analysed the 5' RACE reads in MiXCR, keeping a single row per CDR3 protein. Among 25,000 to 35,000 distinct CDR3 sequences listed, more than 5.5% were seen once. Material: blood, either unsorted or a sorted T cell fraction (not recorded which). Receptors originate from a male donor with ankylosing spondylitis or in good health (not recorded which).

This clonotype was detected once. J is TRBJ2-5 and V is TRBV14, with D hard to call. Germline V CDR1 and CDR2: SGHDN, FVKESK. V was pared by 1 base and J by 5 bases, with 5 bases between. The CDR3 is 12 residues long. The CDR3 nucleotides are TGTGCCAGCAGCCAAGGATGGGAGACCCAGTACTTC. It encodes CASSQGWETQYF.

This clonotype came up many times. This rearrangement joins TRBV9 to TRBJ1-4; D is uncertain. This CDR3 contains 16 residues. Germline V gene data show CDR1 as SGDLS and CDR2 as YYNGEE. The V end was cut by 0 bases, the J end by 8 bases, with 17 bases between. DNA of the CDR3: TGTGCCAGCAGCGTAGGGGGTCTCCCTTCCAGGGAAAAACTGTTTTTT. It encodes CASSVGGLPSREKLFF.

This clonotype was detected ten times or more. The DNA for the CDR3 is TGTGCCAGCAGCTTAGAACGTGGGGGGAACCAGCCCCAGCATTTT. Protein sequence: CASSLERGGNQPQHF. This chain links TRBV7-2 with TRBJ1-5; possibly TRBD1 for D (5 bases). In germline, CDR1 is SGHTA, CDR2 FQGNSA. Trimming left V 1 base short and J 7 bases short, with 14 bases between. The CDR3 totals 15 residues.

This clonotype showed up many times. The rearrangement uses TRBV12-5 and TRBJ1-5; 8 nucleotides line up with TRBD1. The CDR3 has 17 amino acids. Trimming cost V 5 bases and J 0 bases; bases outside gene matches: 9. Germline V gene sequence: CDR1 LGHNT, CDR2 FRNRAP. CDR3 in amino acids: CASGPGTGLNSNQPQHF. The CDR3 nucleotides are TGTGCTAGTGGTCCTGGGACAGGCCTCAATAGCAATCAGCCCCAGCATTTT.

This clonotype ranks as medium-sized. V gene TRBV12-3 or TRBV12-4 combines with J gene TRBJ2-3; D perhaps matches TRBD2 (5 bases). The CDR3 has 14 residues. V was pared by 3 bases and J by 3 bases, with 10 bases between. CDR3 sequence: CASSLGGSTDTQYF. CDR3 coding DNA: TGTGCCAGCAGTTTGGGCGGGTCTACAGATACGCAGTATTTT.

J is TRBJ2-2 and V is TRBV7-9; D call uncertain. The germline gives CDR1 SEHNR, CDR2 FQNEAQ (reference sequence). V lost 3 bases to trimming and J lost 5 bases, with 13 bases between them. This CDR3 spans 15 amino acids. CDR3 bases: TGTGCCAGCAGCTTTTTTTTGACGGATACCGGGGAGCTGTTTTTT. Protein product: CASSFFLTDTGELFF.

This clonotype has a count of ten or more. The chain links TRBV18 to TRBJ1-1; D is unclear. V lost 5 bases and J lost 3, with 16 bases in between. The CDR3 has 15 residues. The germline V gene has CDR1 KGHSH and CDR2 LQKENI. The CDR3, as DNA: TGTGCCAGCTCATCTCGCCCAGATTCCGACACTGAAGCTTTCTTT. Translated: CASSSRPDSDTEAFF.

This clonotype was found many times. The DNA for the CDR3 is TGTGCCAGCAGGGGACTAGCGGGTCAAGAGACCCAGTACTTC. Translated: CASRGLAGQETQYF. The chain combines TRBV28 with TRBJ2-5; 12 nucleotides align to TRBD2. V lost 6 bases, J lost 2 bases, and 1 base stayed unmatched. The CDR3 totals 14 residues. CDR1 MDHEN and CDR2 SYDVKM come from the germline V gene. The entire variable domain, with the rest obtained from reference TRBV28 and TRBJ2-5, is as follows: DVKVTQSSRYLVKRTGEKVFLECVQDMDHENMFWYRQDPGLGLRLIYFSYDVKMKEKGDIPEGYSVSREKKERFSLILESASTNQTSMYLCASRGLAGQETQYFGPGTRLLVL.

The chain links TRBV20-1 to TRBJ1-1, with D possibly TRBD1 on 6 matching bases. This CDR3 contains 13 residues. Per germline, CDR1 DFQATT and CDR2 SNEGSKA (reference sequence). V was cut by 5 bases and J by 1 base, with 11 bases left in between. The CDR3 here is CSAPLTGNTEAFF. DNA for the CDR3: TGCAGTGCTCCTTTGACAGGGAACACTGAAGCTTTCTTT.

This clonotype was recorded at least ten times. The gene calls are TRBV2 and TRBJ1-6; D remains unclear. This CDR3 spans 14 amino acids. Looked up from germline, CDR1 is SNHLY and CDR2 is FYNNEI. Trimming shortened V by 3 bases and J by 12 bases, and 15 bases separated the two germline ends. The CDR3 region is CASSEAPGLVPLHF. DNA for the CDR3: TGTGCCAGCAGTGAGGCCCCGGGGTTGGTACCCCTCCACTTT.

The sample holds many counts of this clonotype. The J gene is TRBJ2-7, the V gene TRBV27, with D tentatively TRBD2 (6 bases). The germline V and J ends were trimmed by 10 bases and 5 bases, with 18 bases remaining between them. Germline-derived CDR1 and CDR2 are MNHEY and SMNVEV (reference sequence). This CDR3 has 13 amino acids. Written as DNA, the CDR3 is TGTGCCACACGCTCCCGGGAGTCCCACGAGCAGTACTTC. This sequence encodes CATRSRESHEQYF.

This clonotype showed up many times. The chain recombines TRBV5-1 with TRBJ2-3; TRBD1 matches 8 bases. The CDR3 spans 16 residues. V gave up 4 bases and J gave up 2 bases; unmatched junction bases: 9. Germline V gene sequence: CDR1 SGHRS, CDR2 YFSETQ. The CDR3 DNA reads TGCGCCAGCAGCGCCGGCGGGACAGGTACCACAGATACGCAGTATTTT. Its translation: CASSAGGTGTTDTQYF. Full variable domain (outside the CDR3, taken from reference TRBV5-1 and TRBJ2-3): KAGVTQTPRYLIKTRGQQVTLSCSPISGHRSVSWYQQTPGQGLQFLFEYFSETQRNKGNFPGRFSGRQFSNSRSEMNVSTLELGDSALYLCASSAGGTGTTDTQYFGPGTRLTVL.

This clonotype was observed many times. The J gene is TRBJ1-3, the V gene TRBV5-1; 8 bases are a match to TRBD1. This CDR3 spans 15 amino acids. J gave up 4 bases and V 0 bases, and 3 bases lay outside the gene matches. Germline V CDR1 and CDR2: SGHRS, YFSETQ. This CDR3 reads CASSLGDRKGNTIYF. The CDR3 coding sequence is TGCGCCAGCAGCTTGGGGGACAGGAAGGGAAACACCATATATTTT.

This clonotype appeared many times. The V and J genes are TRBV5-1 and TRBJ2-2; 9 bases are a match to TRBD2. With 3 bases clipped from V and 3 bases from J, the junction kept 3 bases outside the gene matches. Germline assignment: CDR1 SGHRS and CDR2 YFSETQ. The CDR3 totals 15 residues. The CDR3 region has the DNA TGCGCCAGCAGCTCCTTAGCGGGGGACACCGGGGAGCTGTTTTTT. Its translation is CASSSLAGDTGELFF.

This clonotype was observed at least ten times. This chain links TRBV5-1 with TRBJ1-1; D is possibly TRBD1 (5 bases). This CDR3 contains 14 residues. Germline values: CDR1 SGHRS, CDR2 YFSETQ. Between the trimmed V and J ends, which lost 2 bases and 0 bases, there was a span of 8 bases. The CDR3 loop reads CASSFLGVNTEAFF. CDR3 sequence (DNA): TGCGCCAGCAGCTTTTTAGGGGTGAACACTGAAGCTTTCTTT.

Many counts were recorded for this clonotype. The V call is TRBV6-5, the J call TRBJ2-7, with 8 bases aligning to TRBD2. The CDR3 covers 16 residues. J was trimmed by 6 bases and V by 0 bases; bases with no gene match: 10. Germline CDR1 and CDR2: MNHEY and SVGAGI. The CDR3 sequence is CASSYSGGSGRREQYF. CDR3 nucleotide sequence: TGTGCCAGCAGTTACTCGGGGGGAAGCGGGAGACGCGAGCAGTACTTC.

This clonotype occurred many times. Germline is not matched at one junction end, which may reflect a read error. This chain uses TRBV7-8 with TRBJ2-7; 8 positions agree with TRBD2. Germline V gene lookup returns CDR1 SGHVS and CDR2 FQNEAQ. The CDR3 runs 14 residues. CDR3 bases: TGTGCCAGCAGCCTAGCGGGCTTAGTACCCGAGCAGTACTTC. Translation: CASSLAGLVPEQYF. The entire variable domain, with the rest obtained from reference TRBV7-8 and TRBJ2-7, is as follows: GAGVSQSPRYKVAKRGQDVALRCDPISGHVSLFWYQQALGQGPEFLTYFQNEAQLDKSGLPSDRFFAERPEGSVSTLKIQRTQQEDSAVYLCASSLAGLVPEQYFGPGTRLTVT.

In its sample, this clonotype was seen a few times. The V call is TRBV5-5, the J call TRBJ2-3; perhaps TRBD2 as D (6 bases). CDR1 SGHKS and CDR2 YYEKEE come from the germline V gene (reference sequence). V lost 5 bases to trimming and J lost 0 bases, with 13 bases between them. This CDR3 spans 15 amino acids. The CDR3 region is CASRDLASSTDTQYF. The CDR3 DNA is TGTGCCAGCAGAGACCTAGCGTCTAGCACAGATACGCAGTATTTT.

This clonotype was counted at least ten times. The chain employs TRBV4-2 and TRBJ1-1, with D possibly matching TRBD1 (5 bases). V was pared by 2 bases and J by 10 bases, with 17 bases between. Germline CDR1 LGHNA, CDR2 YNFKEQ. This CDR3 region has 14 residues. This chain's CDR3 is CASSQPGLGNGAFF. The CDR3 DNA follows: TGTGCCAGCAGCCAACCGGGACTCGGGAACGGAGCTTTCTTT.

Ten or more counts support this clonotype. This chain links TRBV5-1 with TRBJ2-5, with 8 bases fitting TRBD2. The CDR3 consists of 16 residues. The ends lost 2 bases at V and 5 bases at J; junction bases unmatched: 11. Per the germline V gene, CDR1 is SGHRS and CDR2 is YFSETQ. In DNA, the CDR3 is TGCGCCAGCAGCTTAATTTCCGGGAGGGCTCAGGAGACCCAGTACTTC. Translated: CASSLISGRAQETQYF.

This clonotype was seen repeatedly, ten times or more. The rearrangement uses TRBV12-3 or TRBV12-4 and TRBJ2-2; TRBD1 aligns across 7 bases. There are 13 residues in the CDR3. V dropped 3 bases and J dropped 7; count of bases not matched to a gene: 2. The DNA for the CDR3 is TGTGCCAGCAGTTTTGACAGGGACGGGGAGCTGTTTTTT. This codes for CASSFDRDGELFF.

This clonotype was seen at least ten times. The genes are TRBV5-1 and TRBJ2-4, with 8 bases lining up with TRBD2. With V trimmed by 4 bases and J by 5 bases, 2 bases remained unmatched. The germline gives CDR1 SGHRS, CDR2 YFSETQ. CDR3 size: 13 residues. CDR3 loop: CASSPGGENIQYF. The CDR3 nucleotides are TGCGCCAGCAGCCCGGGAGGGGAAAACATTCAGTACTTC. Full variable domain (remainder filled in from reference TRBV5-1 and TRBJ2-4): KAGVTQTPRYLIKTRGQQVTLSCSPISGHRSVSWYQQTPGQGLQFLFEYFSETQRNKGNFPGRFSGRQFSNSRSEMNVSTLELGDSALYLCASSPGGENIQYFGAGTRLSVL.

This clonotype was observed at least ten times. The chain has TRBV7-6 and TRBJ2-1; unclear D gene. Germline V lookup: CDR1 SGHVS, CDR2 FNYEAQ. CDR3 length: 15 amino acids. Trimming pared 5 bases from V and 7 bases from J, leaving 18 bases between. Written as DNA, the CDR3 is TGTGCCAGCAGCCGTCTAGATCCTTCGCCAAATGAGCAGTTCTTC. Translating gives CASSRLDPSPNEQFF.

This clonotype was seen at least ten times. V usage is TRBV7-6 and J usage is TRBJ2-3; 7 nucleotides line up with TRBD1. In germline, CDR1 is SGHVS, CDR2 FNYEAQ. The CDR3 length is 16 residues. V shed 5 bases and J 0 bases; nucleotides not matched to a gene: 8. This CDR3 reads CASSPLVQGSTDTQYF. DNA of the CDR3: TGTGCCAGCAGCCCCCTCGTACAGGGGAGCACAGATACGCAGTATTTT.

This clonotype was picked up many times. The chain combines TRBV19 with TRBJ2-1; TRBD2 matches at 7 bases. Trimming took 5 bases from V and 6 from J; bases not matched to a gene: 16. CDR3 size: 17 residues. Germline CDR1 and CDR2: LNHDA and SQIVND (reference sequence). This chain's CDR3 is CASSRTQGGARGNEQFF. The CDR3, as DNA: TGTGCCAGTAGTCGGACCCAGGGAGGGGCTAGGGGCAATGAGCAGTTCTTC.

This clonotype was seen many times. The rearrangement uses TRBV5-1 and TRBJ2-5; 7 nucleotides agree with TRBD2. Germline lookup yields CDR1 SGHRS and CDR2 YFSETQ. The J segment lost 10 bases and the V segment lost 0 bases, leaving 15 bases of the junction unmatched. This CDR3 contains 16 residues. CDR3 sequence: CASSLGLADLRGDQYF. Here the CDR3 DNA reads TGCGCCAGCAGCTTGGGCCTAGCGGACCTCCGAGGAGACCAGTACTTC.

In its sample, this clonotype was seen many times. The chain combines TRBV5-1 with TRBJ2-3; D gene unclear. Germline V lookup: CDR1 SGHRS, CDR2 YFSETQ. V was pared by 1 base and J by 1 base, with 10 bases between. CDR3 size: 15 residues. CDR3 sequence (DNA): TGCGCCAGCAGCTTGACCGGAGCTGGCACAGATACGCAGTATTTT. Amino acid sequence: CASSLTGAGTDTQYF.

The sample holds many counts of this clonotype. The chain couples TRBV7-2 to TRBJ2-2, with D unresolved. The CDR3 consists of 15 residues. Germline assignment: CDR1 SGHTA and CDR2 FQGNSA. V dropped 1 base and J dropped 7 bases, with 13 bases sitting between them. The CDR3 region is CASSLGATKLGELFF. The CDR3 coding sequence is TGTGCCAGCAGCTTAGGCGCCACTAAGCTCGGGGAGCTGTTTTTT.

This clonotype was observed many times. V is TRBV29-1 and J is TRBJ2-2; no clear D gene. V lost 5 bases, J lost 2 bases, and 12 bases lay in between. Germline CDR1 and CDR2: SQVTM and ANQGSEA. The CDR3 has 14 amino acids. CDR3 coding DNA: TGCAGCGTTAGGCCCCCTCTCAACACCGGGGAGCTGTTTTTT. Amino acid sequence: CSVRPPLNTGELFF.

This clonotype was seen many times. This chain connects TRBV24-1 to TRBJ2-1, with a weak D call TRBD2 (6 bases). Germline assignment: CDR1 KGHDR and CDR2 SFDVKD. The CDR3 length is 15 residues. Trimming stripped 5 bases from V and 4 bases from J, with 14 bases between. The CDR3 region has the DNA TGTGCCACCAGTGGCCAAGGAGGGCAGTACAATGAGCAGTTCTTC. It encodes CATSGQGGQYNEQFF.

This clonotype was seen a few times. The CDR3 region has the DNA TGTGCCACCAGTGCTCAAGGGACTAGCAGATACGAGCAGTACTTC. The encoded protein is CATSAQGTSRYEQYF. J is TRBJ2-7 and V is TRBV24-1, with 9 bases aligning to TRBD2. Trimming took 5 bases from V and 4 from J; bases not matched to a gene: 8. The CDR3 contains 15 residues. Germline V gene lookup returns CDR1 KGHDR and CDR2 SFDVKD.

There are many counts of this clonotype. The rearrangement uses TRBV15 and TRBJ1-2; D is undetermined. Trimming took 6 bases from V and 7 from J, leaving 12 bases between them. CDR1 is LNHNV, CDR2 YYDKDF, per germline (reference sequence). The CDR3 sequence is 12 residues long. CDR3 protein: CATSSRYGGYTF. CDR3 nucleotide sequence: TGTGCCACCAGTTCCAGGTACGGTGGCTACACCTTC.